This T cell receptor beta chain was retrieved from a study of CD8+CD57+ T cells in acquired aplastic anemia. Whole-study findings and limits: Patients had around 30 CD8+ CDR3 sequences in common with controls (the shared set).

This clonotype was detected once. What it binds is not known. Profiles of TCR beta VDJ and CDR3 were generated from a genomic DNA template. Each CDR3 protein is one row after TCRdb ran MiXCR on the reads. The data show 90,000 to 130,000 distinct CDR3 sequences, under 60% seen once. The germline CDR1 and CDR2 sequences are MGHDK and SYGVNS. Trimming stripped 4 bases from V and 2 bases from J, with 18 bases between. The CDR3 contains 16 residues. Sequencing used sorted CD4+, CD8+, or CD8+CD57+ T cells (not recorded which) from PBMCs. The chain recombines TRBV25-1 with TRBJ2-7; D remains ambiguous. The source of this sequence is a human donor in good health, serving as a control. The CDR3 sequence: CASSARGPGYPYEQYF. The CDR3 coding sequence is TGTGCCAGCAGTGCTAGAGGCCCGGGCTACCCCTACGAGCAGTACTTC.